What follows are 12 T cell receptor beta chains derived from one specimen sequenced in a study of Ad26.COV2.S vaccination and SARS-CoV-2 variants (dated by TCRdb to the early 2020s). Library method: the immunoSEQ multiplex PCR assay. In TCRdb, the immuneACCESS table is reduced to in-frame sequences with V and J assigned. These tables do not hold every clone; where another copy was compared, an unresolved V gene accounts for under half, and the others remain unexplained. Within this sample are some 480,000 clones, with around 88% of them counted one time only. The biggest ten clones account for roughly 13% of the sample. The intended sense of this specimen's treatment or condition label: about 20 received Ad26.COV2.S at low or high dose, single or two shots; 5 received placebo; per-sample allocation not given. For vaccine and placebo recipients, repertoires were sequenced using samples collected on day 63 after the first injection.

Source: peripheral blood, taken in a trial of Ad26.COV2.S vaccine versus placebo. These receptors were taken from a person aged 18-65 years who received the Ad26.COV2.S COVID-19 vaccine or a placebo.

This chain connects TRBV7-9 to TRBJ2-1; TRBD2 matches at 10 bases. The CDR3 extends over 15 amino acids. V was clipped by 5 bases and J by 6 bases; unmatched bases: 7. Per the germline V gene, CDR1 is SEHNR and CDR2 is FQNEAQ (reference sequence). The CDR3 nucleotides are TGTGCCAGCAGCAAAGGCCTAGCGGGGGTCAATGAGCAGTTCTTC. Its protein product is CASSKGLAGVNEQFF.

This clone was recorded a few times. The chain has TRBV18 and TRBJ1-6, with D possibly TRBD1 on 5 matching bases. Germline V gene lookup returns CDR1 KGHSH and CDR2 LQKENI. The CDR3 length is 14 residues. The germline V and J ends were trimmed by 3 bases and 8 bases, with 11 bases remaining between them. The CDR3 here is CASSPRGGDSPLHF. CDR3 coding DNA: TGTGCCAGCTCACCTCGTGGGGGGGATTCACCCCTCCACTTT.

V and J are TRBV7-9 and TRBJ1-1; 7 bases line up with TRBD1. The V and J ends lost 1 base and 7 bases, in that order; junction bases with no gene match: 6. CDR3 length: 14 amino acids. Germline values: CDR1 SEHNR, CDR2 FQNEAQ (reference sequence). The CDR3 DNA sequence: TGTGCCAGCAGCTTAGGGGGACAGAGACATGAAGCTTTCTTT. It translates to CASSLGGQRHEAFF.

CDR3: CASSQTQGYEQYF. The CDR3 nucleotides are TGCGCCAGCAGCCAGACCCAGGGGTACGAGCAGTACTTC. The chain combines TRBV4-3 with TRBJ2-7; weak D call: TRBD1 (6 bases). Per the germline V gene, CDR1 is LGHNA and CDR2 is YSLEER. V gave up 3 bases and J gave up 4 bases, with 10 bases separating them. The CDR3 is made up of 13 amino acids.

This clone has more than one count but fewer than ten. The V and J genes are TRBV28 and TRBJ1-5, with D hard to call. Looked up from germline, CDR1 is MDHEN and CDR2 is SYDVKM. The CDR3 totals 11 residues. The ends were cut back, 8 bases at V and 11 bases at J, with 13 bases in the middle. The CDR3 DNA reads as TGTGCCAGCTGGGGAGATGGGACCCAGCATTTT. Its protein product is CASWGDGTQHF.

This chain links TRBV27 with TRBJ2-3, with TRBD2 matching 7 bases. V shed 6 bases, J shed 2 bases, and the junction held 8 bases outside the gene matches. This CDR3 has 15 amino acids. Germline CDR1 reads MNHEY; CDR2 reads SMNVEV (reference sequence). The CDR3: CASRGLGLSTDTQYF. CDR3 bases: TGTGCCAGCAGGGGATTGGGACTATCCACAGATACGCAGTATTTT.

The sample holds a few counts of this clone. This chain links TRBV28 with TRBJ1-2; weak D call: TRBD1 (5 bases). Germline V gene data show CDR1 as MDHEN and CDR2 as SYDVKM. This CDR3 has 14 amino acids. V was clipped by 3 bases and J by 7 bases, with 15 bases between them. This chain's CDR3 is CASSLTQRGGGYTF. The CDR3 DNA is TGTGCCAGCAGTTTGACCCAGAGGGGCGGTGGCTACACCTTC.

The CDR3 is CASSAGSTYEQYF. The CDR3 DNA reads TGTGCCAGCAGCGCCGGATCTACCTACGAGCAGTACTTC. V usage is TRBV9 and J usage is TRBJ2-7; unclear D gene. The V and J ends lost 3 bases and 2 bases respectively, with 9 bases between them. Germline values: CDR1 SGDLS, CDR2 YYNGEE. The CDR3 spans 13 residues.

A remark on this clone: Relative to the germline gene, one junction end is altered; a read error may explain this. The rearrangement links TRBV6-2 or TRBV6-3 to TRBJ2-7; TRBD1 matches at 9 bases. The germline V gene has CDR1 MNHEY and CDR2 SVGEGT. This CDR3 is 12 amino acids long. Written as DNA, the CDR3 is TGTGCCAGCAGTTACGGGACAGGGCTTCCCTCCTTC. Amino acid sequence: CASSYGTGLPSF.

J is TRBJ1-2 and V is TRBV2, with D uncertain. Germline values: CDR1 SNHLY, CDR2 FYNNEI. The CDR3 length is 12 residues. V was clipped by 8 bases and J by 2 bases, with 9 bases between them. The CDR3 sequence: CASARGNYGYTF. CDR3 sequence (DNA): TGTGCCAGCGCGCGCGGAAACTATGGCTACACCTTC.

The chain links TRBV19 to TRBJ2-1; weak D call: TRBD1 (5 bases). Deletions cut 10 bases from V and 3 bases from J, with 16 bases between. CDR1 and CDR2 (germline): LNHDA, SQIVND (reference sequence). The CDR3 is 14 residues long. The DNA of the CDR3 is TGTGCCACAACAAGAGACAGAAACTACAATGAGCAGTTCTTC. It translates to CATTRDRNYNEQFF.

The chain uses TRBV27 and TRBJ2-2, with TRBD2 matching over 8 bases. The CDR3 length is 16 residues. V shed 4 bases and J 5 bases; nucleotides not matched to a gene: 9. Germline CDR1 and CDR2: MNHEY and SMNVEV (reference sequence). The DNA for the CDR3 is TGTGCCAGCAGTTATAACCGACTAGCGTTGACCGGGGAGCTGTTTTTT. As protein: CASSYNRLALTGELFF.